This T cell receptor beta chain stems from a study of Ad26.COV2.S vaccination and SARS-CoV-2 variants. Across the study: Donor had been placed in the Ad26.COV2.S arm of the COV1001 trial.

Study observations and caveats: Total T cell responses, in the TCR breadth and depth analyses, may have been underestimated. For non-spike TCRs, breadth in vaccine recipients resembled that in placebo recipients.

As for this clone: Its target is not known.

Data came from immunoSEQ multiplex PCR; TCRdb stores just in-frame clones and leaves some out. The repertoire holds some 250,000 clones, with roughly 90% as singletons. Treatment meaning: some 20 received Ad26.COV2.S at low or high dose, single or two shots; 5 received placebo; per-sample allocation not given. Sampling occurred on day 63 after the first vaccine or placebo injection. Expression of Wuhan-strain SARS-CoV-2 spike came from the Ad26 vector that formed the vaccine. The TCR originated in a person aged 18-65 years who received the Ad26.COV2.S COVID-19 vaccine or a placebo. Sequences were derived from peripheral blood, sampled in a trial of Ad26.COV2.S vaccine versus placebo.

The CDR3 reads CASSTSSHSTDTQYF. In nucleotides, the CDR3 is TGTGCCAGCAGCACGTCGTCACATAGCACAGATACGCAGTATTTT. This chain connects TRBV11-1 to TRBJ2-3; D call uncertain. The V gene lost 5 bases and the J gene lost 0 bases, with 12 bases spanning the gap. The CDR3 extends over 15 amino acids. Germline CDR1 reads SGHAT; CDR2 reads FQDESV (reference sequence).